A single sample is the source of the 15 T cell receptor beta chains below, sequenced in a study of blood T cell repertoires in COVID-19. Sequencing was performed with immunoSEQ multiplex PCR; in TCRdb, only in-frame clones are kept and a portion is missing. The table records nearly 45,000 clones, roughly nine tenths of them present only once. Sample: peripheral blood. All receptors come from a woman at least 80 years old in a cohort sampled during active or convalescent COVID-19.

This clone was found once. The chain employs TRBV5-6 and TRBJ2-3; TRBD2 agrees at 9 bases. Losses at the gene ends were 0 bases for V and 6 bases for J; bases not matched to a gene: 5. CDR3 length: 15 amino acids. Per the germline V gene, CDR1 is SGHDT and CDR2 is YYEEEE. CDR3 loop: CASSLELAGTDTQYF. The CDR3 nucleotides are TGTGCCAGCAGCTTGGAGCTAGCGGGAACCGATACGCAGTATTTT.

V gene TRBV12-3 or TRBV12-4 combines with J gene TRBJ1-5; D remains unclear. V lost 7 bases and J 5 bases, leaving 9 bases between the germline ends. CDR3 size: 12 residues. CDR3 region: CASTEGYQPQHF. The CDR3 nucleotides read TGTGCCAGCACCGAGGGTTATCAGCCCCAGCATTTT.

The V and J genes are TRBV19 and TRBJ2-7, with D perhaps TRBD1 (6 bases). V lost 2 bases to trimming and J lost 0 bases, with 11 bases between them. Germline assignment: CDR1 LNHDA and CDR2 SQIVND (reference sequence). CDR3 size: 15 residues. The CDR3 protein is CASSISGQLSYEQYF. The DNA for the CDR3 is TGTGCCAGTAGTATATCCGGACAGCTCTCCTACGAGCAGTACTTC.

The V call is TRBV29-1, the J call TRBJ2-3; 12 positions match TRBD2. CDR1 and CDR2 from the germline V gene are SQVTM and ANQGSEA. The J segment lost 6 bases and the V segment lost 7 bases, leaving 5 bases of the junction unmatched. The length of the CDR3 is 13 residues. CDR3 loop: CSASGGAWDTQYF. For the CDR3, the DNA is TGCAGCGCTAGCGGGGGGGCATGGGATACGCAGTATTTT.

The chain links TRBV7-2 to TRBJ2-7; D not resolved. V was pared by 1 base and J by 0 bases, with 10 bases between. The germline V gene has CDR1 SGHTA and CDR2 FQGNSA. This CDR3 has 15 amino acids. CDR3 DNA: TGTGCCAGCAGCTTAGGTCCTAGTAACTCCTACGAGCAGTACTTC. It is translated as CASSLGPSNSYEQYF. The complete variable domain, with remaining parts taken from reference TRBV7-2 and TRBJ2-7, reads GAGVSQSPSNKVTEKGKDVELRCDPISGHTALYWYRQSLGQGLEFLIYFQGNSAPDKSGLPSDRFSAERTGGSVSTLTIQRTQQEDSAVYLCASSLGPSNSYEQYFGPGTRLTVT.

V usage is TRBV6-5 and J usage is TRBJ1-1; 8 bases map to TRBD1. Germline V gene lookup returns CDR1 MNHEY and CDR2 SVGAGI. This CDR3 region has 13 residues. V lost 5 bases, J lost 6 bases, and 5 bases stayed unmatched. The CDR3 bases are TGTGCCAGCAGTCAGGGGGCGAAGGCTGAAGCTTTCTTT. This codes for CASSQGAKAEAFF.

V usage is TRBV19 and J usage is TRBJ1-1, with 8 bases fitting TRBD1. This CDR3 has 12 residues. The junction had 3 bases not matched to a gene; V was cut back by 6 bases and J by 6 bases. In germline, CDR1 is LNHDA, CDR2 SQIVND (reference sequence). The CDR3 bases are TGTGCCAGTAGAACAGGGGGAGCTGAAGCTTTCTTT. It is translated as CASRTGGAEAFF.

This chain joins TRBV9 and TRBJ2-1; D might be TRBD1 (7 bases). The germline V gene has CDR1 SGDLS and CDR2 YYNGEE. V lost 4 bases and J 5 bases, leaving 13 bases between the germline ends. The CDR3 is made up of 14 amino acids. CDR3 bases: TGTGCCAGCAGCCTCAGGGGGGACGACAATGAGCAGTTCTTC. Protein product: CASSLRGDDNEQFF. Looking up the rest from reference TRBV9 and TRBJ2-1 gives the full variable domain: DSGVTQTPKHLITATGQRVTLRCSPRSGDLSVYWYQQSLDQGLQFLIQYYNGEERAKGNILERFSAQQFPDLHSELNLSSLELGDSALYFCASSLRGDDNEQFFGPGTRLTVL.

The chain combines TRBV7-2 with TRBJ2-7; 11 nucleotides line up with TRBD2. CDR1 is SGHTA, CDR2 FQGNSA, per germline. V gave up 5 bases and J gave up 2 bases; unmatched junction bases: 17. The CDR3 is 19 residues long. CDR3 amino acids: CASSPGIAGGLKGAYEQYF. The CDR3 bases are TGTGCCAGCAGCCCAGGAATAGCGGGAGGGCTAAAAGGGGCCTACGAGCAGTACTTC. Supplemented by reference TRBV7-2 and TRBJ2-7, the full variable domain reads GAGVSQSPSNKVTEKGKDVELRCDPISGHTALYWYRQSLGQGLEFLIYFQGNSAPDKSGLPSDRFSAERTGGSVSTLTIQRTQQEDSAVYLCASSPGIAGGLKGAYEQYFGPGTRLTVT.

The V call is TRBV6-5, the J call TRBJ1-4; TRBD1 might be the D (6 bases). Germline lookup yields CDR1 MNHEY and CDR2 SVGAGI. The V and J ends lost 2 bases and 7 bases respectively, with 14 bases between them. The CDR3 length is 15 residues. CDR3 sequence: CASSYIGRGGEKLFF. The CDR3 coding sequence is TGTGCCAGCAGTTACATCGGCAGGGGCGGTGAAAAACTGTTTTTT.

The genes are TRBV9 and TRBJ2-2; 9 positions agree with TRBD1. The CDR3 loop spans 18 amino acids. CDR1 and CDR2 (germline): SGDLS, YYNGEE. With V trimmed by 2 bases and J by 1 base, 9 bases remained unmatched. DNA of the CDR3: TGTGCCAGCAGCGTTAGTCCGGGACAGGGAAGGAACACCGGGGAGCTGTTTTTT. Its protein is CASSVSPGQGRNTGELFF.

This chain links TRBV10-3 with TRBJ2-5; 7 bases line up with TRBD1. The CDR3 consists of 13 residues. CDR1 ENHRY and CDR2 SYGVKD come from the germline V gene. V dropped 8 bases and J dropped 2; count of bases not matched to a gene: 5. The CDR3 loop is CAIAPGQQETQYF. In DNA, the CDR3 is TGTGCCATCGCTCCGGGACAGCAAGAGACCCAGTACTTC.

The chain is built from TRBV4-1 and TRBJ2-3, with a possible D match to TRBD1 (6 bases). This CDR3 has 19 residues. Germline CDR1 is MGHRA and CDR2 is YSYEKL. Trimming pared 3 bases from V and 2 bases from J, leaving 24 bases between. Here the CDR3 DNA reads TGCGCCAGCAGCCACAAGATTCCCTCAGTGACAGGAAACACAGATACGCAGTATTTT. Its translation: CASSHKIPSVTGNTDTQYF.

The chain has TRBV10-1 and TRBJ1-2; possible D gene TRBD1, 6 bases. V was pared by 6 bases and J by 4 bases, with 12 bases between. The CDR3 is made up of 13 amino acids. Germline V gene lookup returns CDR1 WNHNN and CDR2 SYGVQD (reference sequence). This chain's CDR3 is CASSLDRFYGYTF. CDR3 DNA: TGCGCCAGCAGCCTTGACAGGTTCTATGGCTACACCTTC.

The gene calls are TRBV5-1 and TRBJ2-5; 8 bases are shared with TRBD1. The CDR3 has 14 amino acids. The germline V gene has CDR1 SGHRS and CDR2 YFSETQ. Unmatched junction bases numbered 10, after V lost 7 bases and J lost 5 bases. CDR3 nucleotide sequence: TGCGCCAGCGACCGGACAGGGACGATGGAGACCCAGTACTTC. Translating gives CASDRTGTMETQYF.